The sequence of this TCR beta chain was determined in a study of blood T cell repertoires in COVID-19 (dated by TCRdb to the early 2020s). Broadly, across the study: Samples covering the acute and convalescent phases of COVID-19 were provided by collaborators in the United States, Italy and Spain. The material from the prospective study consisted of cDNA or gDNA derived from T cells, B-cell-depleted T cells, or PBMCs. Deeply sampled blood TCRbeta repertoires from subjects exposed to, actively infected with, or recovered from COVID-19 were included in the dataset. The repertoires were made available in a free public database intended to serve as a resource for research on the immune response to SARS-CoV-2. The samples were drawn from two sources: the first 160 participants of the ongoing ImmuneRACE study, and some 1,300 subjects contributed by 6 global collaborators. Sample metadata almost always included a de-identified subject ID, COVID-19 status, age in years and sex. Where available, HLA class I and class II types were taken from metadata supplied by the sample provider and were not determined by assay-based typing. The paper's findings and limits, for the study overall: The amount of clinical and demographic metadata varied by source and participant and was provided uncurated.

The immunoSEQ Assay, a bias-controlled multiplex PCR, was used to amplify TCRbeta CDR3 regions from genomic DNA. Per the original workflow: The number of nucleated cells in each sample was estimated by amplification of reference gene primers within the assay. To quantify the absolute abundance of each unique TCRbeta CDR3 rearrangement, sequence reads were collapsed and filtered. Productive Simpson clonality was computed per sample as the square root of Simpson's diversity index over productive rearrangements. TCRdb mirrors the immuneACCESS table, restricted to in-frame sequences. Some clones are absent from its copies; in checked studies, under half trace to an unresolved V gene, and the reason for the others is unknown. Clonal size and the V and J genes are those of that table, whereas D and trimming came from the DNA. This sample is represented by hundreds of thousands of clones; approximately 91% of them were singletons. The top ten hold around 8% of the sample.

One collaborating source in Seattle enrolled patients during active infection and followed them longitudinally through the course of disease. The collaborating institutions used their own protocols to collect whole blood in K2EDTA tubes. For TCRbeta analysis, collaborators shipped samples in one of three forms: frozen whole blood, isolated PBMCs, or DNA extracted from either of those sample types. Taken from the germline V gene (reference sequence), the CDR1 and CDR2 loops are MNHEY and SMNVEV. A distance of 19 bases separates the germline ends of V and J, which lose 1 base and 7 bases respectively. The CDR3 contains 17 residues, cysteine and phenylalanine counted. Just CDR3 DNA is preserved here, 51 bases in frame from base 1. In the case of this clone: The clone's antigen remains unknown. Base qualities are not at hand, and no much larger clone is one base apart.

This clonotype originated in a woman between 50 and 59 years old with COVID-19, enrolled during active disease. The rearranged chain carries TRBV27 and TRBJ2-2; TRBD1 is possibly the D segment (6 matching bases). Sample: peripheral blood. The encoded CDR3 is CASSLFWGSQGSGELFF. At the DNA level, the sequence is TGTGCCAGCAGTTTATTTTGGGGCTCCCAGGGGAGCGGGGAGCTGTTTTTT.